This TCR beta chain is from a study of shared clonotypes between healthy human individuals. Researchers partitioned CD4+ cells into CD45RA+ naive and CD45RA-negative memory subsets. Deep-level settings were used for running the assay. The protocol was immunoSEQ multiplex PCR, while the TCRdb copy is restricted to in-frame clones and leaves out a portion. The sample carries some 1 million clones, under 80% recorded once. V was shortened by 0 bases and J by 11 bases, with 10 bases between the two germline ends. This CDR3 contains 12 residues. Germline V lookup: CDR1 MNHNS, CDR2 SASEGT. The sample consisted of memory CD4+ T cells sorted from blood. As to subset: CD45RA-negative fraction. The sequence derives from a young man in good health. V is TRBV6-1 and J is TRBJ1-1; the D gene is possibly TRBD1 (5 bases). The CDR3 region has the DNA TGTGCCAGCAGTGAAGCGTGGGGGGTTGCTTTCTTT. Translation gives CASSEAWGVAFF.